Each of the 27 T cell receptor beta chains below was sequenced from the same sample in a study of glioma-infiltrating T cells. Using RNA template, CDR3s of TCR alpha and beta were amplified with iRepertoire arm-PCR. TCRdb used MiXCR to reprocess the multiplex PCR reads, holding one entry per CDR3 protein. The sample has 170,000 or so distinct CDR3 sequences, over 40% seen once. Sequencing was performed on glioma tissue, nonneoplastic brain tissue, or PBMCs (not recorded which). The receptors come from a human donor with low-grade glioma or glioblastoma, undergoing nonglioma brain surgery, or in good health (not recorded which).

This clonotype showed up just once. This may arise from a read error, as a much more abundant clone is one base away. V is TRBV19 and J is TRBJ2-1, with D uncertain. CDR1 and CDR2 (germline): LNHDA, SQIVND (reference sequence). The CDR3 has 12 residues. CDR3 residues: CASSIHAAEQLF. CDR3 in DNA: TGTGCCAGTAGTATACACGCGGCTGAGCAGTTATTC.

About this clonotype itself: Germline is not matched at one junction end, which may reflect a read error. The chain links TRBV20-1 to TRBJ1-1; no definite D call. Germline V gene data show CDR1 as DFQATT and CDR2 as SNEGSKA (reference sequence). There are 14 residues in the CDR3. The CDR3 region is CSARDSWAATEALF. The CDR3 nucleotides read TGCAGTGCTAGAGATTCATGGGCGGCCACTGAAGCTCTCTTT.

Details on this clonotype: Germline and junction disagree at one end, which may indicate a read error. V is TRBV2 and J is TRBJ2-1, with no clear D. Per the germline V gene, CDR1 is SNHLY and CDR2 is FYNNEI. CDR3 length: 12 residues. This chain's CDR3 is CASSGRYNEQSF. The CDR3, as DNA: TGTGCCAGCAGTGGTAGATACAATGAGCAGTCCTTC.

The chain uses TRBV5-5 and TRBJ1-1, with D uncertain. Per germline, CDR1 SGHKS and CDR2 YYEKEE (reference sequence). V lost 4 bases to trimming and J lost 3 bases, with 16 bases between them. CDR3 length: 15 residues. The CDR3 DNA is TGTGCCAGCAGCGCCGGCTGGGGTCGGGACACTGAAGCTTTCTTT. Translation: CASSAGWGRDTEAFF.

The sample holds many counts of this clonotype. This chain joins TRBV5-4 and TRBJ2-1, with 12 bases that match TRBD2. Trimming removed 6 bases from V and 0 bases from J; junction bases left unmatched: 7. Germline CDR1 is SGHNT and CDR2 is YYREEE (reference sequence). This CDR3 is built from 17 residues. CDR3 amino acids: CASMRTSGASSYNEQFF. The CDR3 nucleotides are TGTGCCAGCATGCGGACTAGCGGGGCCAGCTCCTACAATGAGCAGTTCTTC.

In the case of this clonotype: Since a much larger clone is just one base distant, this may be a read error. The chain links TRBV4-2 to TRBJ2-2, with D hard to call. Deletions cut 5 bases from V and 7 bases from J, with 8 bases between. Germline V gives CDR1 LGHNA, CDR2 YNFKEQ. CDR3 length equals 12 residues. CDR3 sequence: CASSLGVGELFF. CDR3 nucleotides: TGTGCCAGCAGCTTAGGAGTCGGGGAGCTGTTTTTT.

On this clonotype itself: A read error may be the cause here, since a much bigger clone is one base away. The chain uses TRBV29-1 and TRBJ1-5; D may be TRBD1 (5 bases). This CDR3 has 10 amino acids. Germline-derived CDR1 and CDR2 are SQVTM and ANQGSEA. CDR3 in DNA: TGCTCGGTAGGGGATCAGCCCCAGCATTTT. It yields the protein CSVGDQPQHF. The variable domain in full, completed from reference TRBV29-1 and TRBJ1-5, reads SAVISQKPSRDICQRGTSLTIQCQVDSQVTMMFWYRQQPGQSLTLIATANQGSEATYESGFVIDKFPISRPNLTFSTLTVSNMSPEDSSIYLCSVGDQPQHFGDGTRLSIL.

About this clonotype itself: One base away lies a much larger clone, so this may be a sequencing read error. The gene calls are TRBV4-1 and TRBJ2-3; 7 bases agree with TRBD1. This CDR3 comprises 15 residues. With V trimmed by 6 bases and J by 8 bases, 14 bases remained unmatched. The germline gives CDR1 MGHRA, CDR2 YSYEKL. The DNA for the CDR3 is TGCGCCAGCAGTACCTTTCCCAGGGGGATGGGTACGCAGTATTTT. The encoded protein is CASSTFPRGMGTQYF.

A word on this clonotype: Its ends do not fully match the called genes, so a read error is possible. The CDR3 loop is CASSYSGSHNEQFF. DNA of the CDR3: TGTGCCAGCAGCTACAGCGGGAGCCACAATGAGCAGTTCTTT. This chain connects TRBV6-2 or TRBV6-3 to TRBJ2-1; 8 bases map to TRBD2. The CDR3 is 14 residues long. Germline V CDR1 and CDR2: MNHEY, SVGEGT.

Comments on this clonotype: Since a much larger clone is just one base distant, this may be a read error. The CDR3 sequence is CSARSDVYEQYF. The DNA for the CDR3 is TGCAGTGCTAGGTCCGACGTCTACGAGCAGTACTTC. The rearrangement joins TRBV20-1 to TRBJ2-7, with D unclear. This CDR3 has 12 amino acids. CDR1 is DFQATT and CDR2 is SNEGSKA in the germline V gene (reference sequence). Trimming cost V 3 bases and J 3 bases, with 9 bases left between them.

The chain joins TRBV2 to TRBJ2-5; D uncertain. V gave up 1 base and J gave up 1 base, with 7 bases separating them. The CDR3 contains 14 residues. From germline, CDR1 is SNHLY and CDR2 FYNNEI. CDR3: CASSEGALQETQYF. For the CDR3, the DNA is TGTGCCAGCAGTGAAGGAGCGCTCCAAGAGACCCAGTACTTC.

V usage is TRBV18 and J usage is TRBJ2-5; 12 bases map to TRBD2. The CDR3 extends over 14 amino acids. Trimming removed 6 bases from V and 5 bases from J; junction bases left unmatched: 4. The germline gives CDR1 KGHSH, CDR2 LQKENI. The CDR3 DNA is TGTGCCAGCTCGACTAGCGGGAGTTGGGAGACCCAGTACTTC. Encoded protein: CASSTSGSWETQYF.

This clonotype came up a few times. The chain links TRBV19 to TRBJ2-2, with a possible D match to TRBD2 (6 bases). V was shortened by 7 bases and J by 6 bases, with 15 bases between the two germline ends. This CDR3 is 14 amino acids long. CDR1 LNHDA and CDR2 SQIVND come from the germline V gene (reference sequence). The CDR3 sequence is CASKTTGVAGELFF. CDR3 coding DNA: TGTGCCAGTAAAACAACGGGAGTGGCCGGGGAGCTGTTTTTT. The full variable domain, its missing parts supplied by reference TRBV19 and TRBJ2-2, is DGGITQSPKYLFRKEGQNVTLSCEQNLNHDAMYWYRQDPGQGLRLIYYSQIVNDFQKGDIAEGYSVSREKKESFPLTVTSAQKNPTAFYLCASKTTGVAGELFFGEGSRLTVL.

On this clonotype: A much larger clone differs by one base, so this may be a read error. V is TRBV15 and J is TRBJ2-7, with 7 bases aligning to TRBD1. The J segment lost 5 bases and the V segment lost 0 bases, leaving 7 bases of the junction unmatched. This CDR3 has 15 amino acids. Germline-derived CDR1 and CDR2 are LNHNV and YYDKDF (reference sequence). The CDR3 region has the DNA TGTGCCACCAGCAGAGATAAGACAGGGTCCCACGAGCAGTACTTC. The encoded protein is CATSRDKTGSHEQYF.

The rearrangement joins TRBV7-6 to TRBJ2-5; D remains ambiguous. V dropped 1 base and J dropped 3 bases, with 15 bases sitting between them. This CDR3 is 16 amino acids long. Germline lookup yields CDR1 SGHVS and CDR2 FNYEAQ. The CDR3 nucleotides are TGTGCCAGCAGCTTAGTTCGTGGTACCGAAGAAGAGACCCAGTACTTC. Its protein product is CASSLVRGTEEETQYF.

This clonotype was observed a few times. This chain joins TRBV11-2 and TRBJ1-3, with D hard to call. The CDR3 is made up of 15 amino acids. V lost 0 bases, J lost 0 bases, and 6 bases lay in between. CDR1 is SGHAT, CDR2 FQNNGV, per germline. CDR3 protein: CASSLDQSSGNTIYF. The DNA for the CDR3 is TGTGCCAGCAGCTTAGATCAGAGCTCTGGAAACACCATATATTTT.

Comments on this clonotype: This may be a read error: a much more frequent sequence differs by one nucleotide. The rearrangement links TRBV7-9 to TRBJ1-5; weak D call: TRBD1 (5 bases). Per the germline V gene, CDR1 is SEHNR and CDR2 is FQNEAQ (reference sequence). This CDR3 has 13 residues. Trimming removed 6 bases at V and 11 bases at J, with 17 bases between. CDR3 residues: CASSAQGGQTQHF. CDR3 nucleotides: TGTGCCAGCAGTGCTCAGGGAGGCCAGACCCAGCATTTT.

Points on this clonotype: Just one base apart from a much larger clone, this may be a read error. The V gene is TRBV2, the J gene TRBJ1-6; D call uncertain. Between the trimmed V and J ends, which lost 8 bases and 6 bases, there was a span of 17 bases. This CDR3 is 15 amino acids long. CDR1 SNHLY and CDR2 FYNNEI come from the germline V gene. The DNA of the CDR3 is TGTGCCAGCGCAATAAGTGATATGGCTAATTCACCCCTCCACTTT. Its translation: CASAISDMANSPLHF.

A note on this clonotype: This may be a read error, as it is one base from a much larger clone. The rearrangement uses TRBV20-1 and TRBJ2-1; no clear D. Trimming removed 0 bases from V and 7 bases from J, with 16 bases in between. Germline V gives CDR1 DFQATT, CDR2 SNEGSKA (reference sequence). The CDR3 is made up of 15 amino acids. Here the CDR3 reads CSARDPQAPQNEQFF. CDR3 sequence (DNA): TGCAGTGCTAGAGACCCCCAGGCCCCCCAGAATGAGCAGTTCTTC.

This clonotype was recorded many times. The rearrangement links TRBV7-8 to TRBJ2-5, with 7 bases matching TRBD1. Trimming removed 5 bases from V and 6 bases from J; junction bases left unmatched: 6. The CDR3 extends over 13 amino acids. In germline, CDR1 is SGHVS, CDR2 FQNEAQ. CDR3 loop: CASSTDREKTQYF. DNA for the CDR3: TGTGCCAGCAGCACAGACAGGGAGAAGACCCAGTACTTC.

This clonotype came up a few times. This could be a read error, since a much larger clone is one nucleotide away. The chain recombines TRBV20-1 with TRBJ2-5, with D hard to call. The CDR3 loop spans 10 amino acids. Germline CDR1 is DFQATT and CDR2 is SNEGSKA (reference sequence). Deletions cut 7 bases from V and 4 bases from J, with 7 bases between. The DNA for the CDR3 is TGCAGTGAGTTTTTAGAGACCCAGTACTTC. Its translation is CSEFLETQYF.

A note on this clonotype: Being one base from a much bigger clone, this may be a read error. The chain couples TRBV6-6 to TRBJ1-1, with TRBD1 identical over 10 bases. Germline V lookup: CDR1 MNHNY, CDR2 SVGAGI (reference sequence). This CDR3 region has 15 residues. V was pared by 0 bases and J by 3 bases, with 1 base of the junction left unmatched. Written as DNA, the CDR3 is TGTGCCAGCAGTTACTCCGGGACAGGGGACACTGAAGCTTTCTTT. Its protein product is CASSYSGTGDTEAFF.

This clonotype was detected a few times. The genes are TRBV3-1 and TRBJ2-1, with TRBD1 identical over 10 bases. This CDR3 has 18 residues. CDR1 is LGHDT and CDR2 is YNNKEL in the germline V gene (reference sequence). Germline trimming cut 0 bases from V and 4 bases from J; bases unmatched to any gene: 9. The CDR3 DNA is TGTGCCAGCAGCCAAGAGTTATCGGGGACAGGGGTTTACAATGAGCAGTTCTTC. As protein: CASSQELSGTGVYNEQFF.

Note on this clonotype: A much larger clone differs by one base, so this may be a read error. The J gene is TRBJ2-5, the V gene TRBV14; 7 positions match TRBD2. CDR1 is SGHDN and CDR2 is FVKESK in the germline V gene. This CDR3 is built from 16 residues. The CDR3 DNA is TGTGCCAGGAGCCAAGACCCGGGACCGGGGGGTGAGACCCAGTACTTC. It translates to CARSQDPGPGGETQYF. Full variable domain (remainder filled in from reference TRBV14 and TRBJ2-5): EAGVTQFPSHSVIEKGQTVTLRCDPISGHDNLYWYRRVMGKEIKFLLHFVKESKQDESGMPNNRFLAERTGGTYSTLKVQPAELEDSGVYFCARSQDPGPGGETQYFGPGTRLLVL.

Note on this clonotype: The germline gene is not matched at one end of the junction; a read error may be the cause. The genes are TRBV3-1 and TRBJ1-1; no firm D call. The CDR3 length is 13 residues. In germline, CDR1 is LGHDT, CDR2 YNNKEL (reference sequence). CDR3 sequence (DNA): TGTGCCAGCAGTGAGGTTCTGAACACTGAAGTTTTCTTT. It encodes CASSEVLNTEVFF. The full variable domain, with the rest looked up from reference TRBV3-1 and TRBJ1-1, is DTAVSQTPKYLVTQMGNDKSIKCEQNLGHDTMYWYKQDSKKFLKIMFSYNNKELIINETVPNRFSPKSPDKAHLNLHINSLELGDSAVYFCASSEVLNTEVFFGQGTRLTVV.

In this sample, this clonotype turned up a few times. The chain uses TRBV12-3 or TRBV12-4 and TRBJ1-2, with no clear D. V lost 3 bases and J lost 0, with 17 bases in between. The CDR3 runs 17 residues. The CDR3 spells CASSLADYVLSNYGYTF. CDR3 coding DNA: TGTGCCAGCAGTTTGGCAGATTACGTTCTTTCTAACTATGGCTACACCTTC.

This chain links TRBV18 with TRBJ2-7; the D gene is possibly TRBD1 (5 bases). Trimming took 3 bases from V and 4 from J, leaving 16 bases between them. Per germline, CDR1 KGHSH and CDR2 LQKENI. CDR3 length: 15 residues. The CDR3 protein is CASSPAPDSTYEQYF. CDR3 in DNA: TGTGCCAGCTCACCGGCACCAGACAGCACTTACGAGCAGTACTTC.